This T cell receptor beta chain was profiled in a study of CD8+CD57+ T cells in acquired aplastic anemia (dated by TCRdb to the late 2010s). For the study in its entirety: On average, sorted CD4+ and CD8+ cells yielded approximately 3 ug of extracted DNA, with a range of about 0.17 to 27.4 ug. CD8+CD57+ expansion was defined as a frequency above the mean frequency observed in healthy subjects.

Regarding this clonotype: Its antigen has not been determined. The input lacks base qualities; no much larger clone sits a single base away.

Patients chosen for sequencing had shown expansion of CD8+CD57+ cells by flow cytometry. Every patient had a diagnosis of severe acquired aplastic anemia based on International Study of Aplastic Anemia and Agranulocytosis and Camitta criteria. No therapy had been received by the patients at the time of blood sampling. In this study, sorted CD4+ and CD8+ T cells from the blood of healthy subjects and of severe aplastic anemia patients had their TCR repertoires deep-sequenced. In the USA, patient enrollment took place under clinicaltrials.gov protocols 00001620, 01623167, 00001397, 00071045, 00081523 and 00961064. Ficoll-Paque density gradient centrifugation was used to isolate peripheral blood mononuclear cells. Before DNA extraction, CD4+ and CD8+ T cells were sorted with FACS or magnetic beads. V is clipped by 4 bases and J by 3 bases, and the sequence between their germline boundaries is 16 bases long. The CDR3 sequence holds 14 residues, the cysteine and phenylalanine included. The read is trimmed to its CDR3 DNA, 42 bases read in frame from base 1. Taken from the germline V gene, the CDR1 and CDR2 loops are SQVTM and ANQGSEA.

Profiling of TCR beta VDJ combinations and CDR3 sequences used genomic DNA as the template. An Illumina HiSeq 2000 was used for TCR repertoire sequencing. As for the original processing: Repertoire assessment relied on Simpson's diversity index, CDR3 size and DJ length profiles, and TRBV/TRBJ rearrangement plots. Whichever DNA sequence was most abundant in the deep sequencing data was defined as the immunodominant clone. CDR3 amino acid sequences were screened for sharing across subjects and were compared with published repertoires and the VDJdb database. Using fastp at Q25 and MiXCR, TCRdb reprocessed the public reads and kept productive beta chains. CDR3 protein duplicates are merged, each entry listing the most common genes and DNA. The V and J calls and clone size come from TCRdb's table, not from the authors' own analysis. This sample lists about 40,000 distinct CDR3 sequences; 63% were detected once. Of the sample, 59% is held by the ten largest clones.

Beyond this particular receptor, the publication reports: Between patients and healthy controls, no significant difference in CD8+ Simpson's diversity was found (P=0.060). Approximately 31 CD8+ CDR3 sequences were found in both patients and controls but appeared to be highly expressed in patients and within the immunodominant clones of the patients.

The sequenced material came from sorted CD4+, CD8+, or CD8+CD57+ T cells (not recorded which) from PBMCs. The sequence joins TRBV29-1 to TRBJ2-7; the D gene is perhaps TRBD1 or TRBD2, each of them matching over 6 bases. This receptor was taken from a human donor with aplastic anemia. The CDR3: CSVGVIGGGYEQYF. The nucleotide sequence is TGCAGCGTTGGGGTAATAGGGGGAGGCTACGAGCAGTACTTC.